Below, 28 T cell receptor beta chains from the same sample are listed, as sequenced in a study of T cells in Graves' hyperthyroidism and ophthalmopathy. The TCR beta CDR3 regions underwent amplification using RNA transcripts as the source. An initial round of RT-PCR targeting the TCR CDR3 relied on the HTBI primer set. TCRdb reanalysed the multiplex PCR reads using MiXCR and keeps one entry per CDR3 protein. The sample has hundreds of thousands of distinct CDR3 sequences, approximately 19% seen once; the top ten hold 35% to 45%. Sequenced input: blood. These receptors originate from a man between 45 and 60 years old with Graves' ophthalmopathy.

This clonotype was seen at least ten times. The chain recombines TRBV2 with TRBJ2-6; 7 nucleotides align to TRBD1. The V gene end was trimmed by 4 bases and the J gene end by 0 bases; junction bases not matched to a gene: 12. The germline gives CDR1 SNHLY, CDR2 FYNNEI. The CDR3 is made up of 19 amino acids. The CDR3 region has the DNA TGTGCCAGCAGTGTTAATCGGGACAGTAGTTCCTCTGGGGCCAACGTCCTGACTTTC. Translated: CASSVNRDSSSSGANVLTF.

In its sample, this clonotype was seen many times. The chain uses TRBV5-4 and TRBJ2-4; 8 bases are a match to TRBD1. Trimming took 4 bases from V and 7 from J; bases not matched to a gene: 7. Germline V gene lookup returns CDR1 SGHNT and CDR2 YYREEE (reference sequence). The CDR3 is 14 residues long. The DNA for the CDR3 is TGTGCCAGCAGCCCGAGGACAGGGAAGAACATTCAGTACTTC. It translates to CASSPRTGKNIQYF.

This clonotype was recorded many times. At one end, the junction sequence differs from germline, possibly due to a read error. The gene calls are TRBV11-1 and TRBJ2-2; D gene unclear. The CDR3 has 14 amino acids. The germline V gene has CDR1 SGHAT and CDR2 FQDESV (reference sequence). CDR3 in amino acids: CTSSFLSNTGELFF. CDR3 nucleotide sequence: TGTACCAGCAGCTTTTTAAGTAACACCGGGGAGCTGTTTTTT.

This clonotype was counted at least ten times. V gene TRBV30 combines with J gene TRBJ2-7; TRBD2 matches at 9 bases. The CDR3 extends over 12 amino acids. V gave up 6 bases and J gave up 4 bases; unmatched junction bases: 4. Germline assignment: CDR1 GTSNPN and CDR2 SVGIG (reference sequence). The CDR3 DNA sequence: TGTGCCTGCGAGAGCGGGAGGTACGAGCAGTACTTC. It codes for CACESGRYEQYF.

The J gene is TRBJ2-3, the V gene TRBV6-2 or TRBV6-3; maybe TRBD2 (5 bases). This CDR3 region has 15 residues. From germline, CDR1 is MNHEY and CDR2 SVGEGT. With 4 bases removed from V and 0 bases from J, the gap between germline ends came to 11 bases. The CDR3 DNA follows: TGTGCCAGCAGTTTCACTAGGGCTAGCACAGATACGCAGTATTTT. Amino acid sequence: CASSFTRASTDTQYF.

This clonotype was observed at least ten times. Here the CDR3 reads CASGLAGGEEQYF. The CDR3 coding sequence is TGTGCCAGCGGACTAGCGGGAGGAGAGGAGCAGTACTTC. This chain uses TRBV7-9 with TRBJ2-7, with 14 bases that match TRBD2. Germline values: CDR1 SEHNR, CDR2 FQNEAQ (reference sequence). CDR3 length: 13 amino acids. V lost 8 bases to trimming and J lost 7 bases; unmatched junction nucleotides: 4.

This clonotype was recorded a few times. The gene calls are TRBV29-1 and TRBJ2-5, with D unresolved. This CDR3 has 11 residues. Trimming left V 1 base short and J 8 bases short, with 8 bases between. CDR1 SQVTM and CDR2 ANQGSEA come from the germline V gene. DNA for the CDR3: TGCAGCGTTGAAGCTGCGGCAACCCAGTACTTC. This encodes CSVEAAATQYF.

Comments on this clonotype: Given a much more abundant clone one base away, this may be a read error. This likely comes from a read error, as the CDR3 has no conserved phenylalanine or tryptophan at its end. The J gene is TRBJ2-7, the V gene TRBV28; D might be TRBD1 (5 bases). This CDR3 spans 16 amino acids. V lost 2 bases and J 3 bases, leaving 17 bases between the germline ends. CDR1 MDHEN and CDR2 SYDVKM come from the germline V gene. This chain's CDR3 is CASSLAGAGQYYEQYL. In DNA, the CDR3 is TGTGCCAGCAGTTTAGCAGGCGCAGGGCAGTACTACGAGCAGTACCTC.

As DNA, the CDR3 is TGCAGTGCTAGAGATCCCGGGACAGCGAACACTGAAGCTTTCTTT. As protein: CSARDPGTANTEAFF. This chain uses TRBV20-1 with TRBJ1-1; 7 nucleotides line up with TRBD1. Germline V gene lookup returns CDR1 DFQATT and CDR2 SNEGSKA (reference sequence). V lost 0 bases and J lost 1; bases outside the gene matches: 5. The CDR3 contains 15 residues.

This clonotype was detected a few times. The chain combines TRBV10-3 with TRBJ2-3; 7 bases are shared with TRBD1. Per germline, CDR1 ENHRY and CDR2 SYGVKD. CDR3 length equals 16 residues. V trimming: 2 bases; J trimming: 0 bases; junction bases outside the gene matches: 5. This CDR3 is CAISERGGESTDTQYF. The DNA for the CDR3 is TGTGCCATCAGTGAGAGAGGGGGCGAGAGCACAGATACGCAGTATTTT.

The chain carries TRBV20-1 and TRBJ2-3, with TRBD2 identical over 11 bases. Germline-derived CDR1 and CDR2 are DFQATT and SNEGSKA (reference sequence). V lost 1 base, J lost 4 bases, and 1 base stayed unmatched. The CDR3 is 14 residues long. CDR3 sequence reads: CSARVTSGADTQYF. The CDR3 DNA sequence: TGCAGTGCTAGAGTGACTAGCGGGGCAGATACGCAGTATTTT.

This chain links TRBV30 with TRBJ1-6; D gene unclear. The CDR3 runs to 14 residues. V dropped 1 base and J dropped 5 bases, with 9 bases sitting between them. Germline lookup yields CDR1 GTSNPN and CDR2 SVGIG (reference sequence). The CDR3 nucleotides read TGTGCCTGGAGTGGGATGTCGGATAATTCACCCCTCCACTTT. It specifies CAWSGMSDNSPLHF.

The chain recombines TRBV6-2 or TRBV6-3 with TRBJ2-4; no firm D call. Germline CDR1 MNHEY, CDR2 SVGEGT. The CDR3 length is 14 residues. Trimming cost V 3 bases and J 0 bases, with 6 bases left between them. This chain's CDR3 is CASSYGPAKNIQYF. CDR3 DNA: TGTGCCAGCAGTTATGGGCCAGCCAAAAACATTCAGTACTTC.

This clonotype was picked up a small number of times. The CDR3 coding sequence is TGTGCCAGCAGCCAAGACCTCGACAGGGTCTCGACCGGGGAGCTGTTTTTT. It encodes CASSQDLDRVSTGELFF. This chain links TRBV14 with TRBJ2-2, with 7 bases lining up with TRBD1. CDR1 and CDR2 from the germline V gene are SGHDN and FVKESK. V gave up 0 bases and J gave up 5 bases; unmatched junction bases: 9. CDR3 length: 17 amino acids.

The chain combines TRBV25-1 with TRBJ2-1; TRBD1 or TRBD2 may be the D gene (6 bases each). The CDR3 covers 14 residues. Germline CDR1 reads MGHDK; CDR2 reads SYGVNS. The germline V and J ends were trimmed by 8 bases and 4 bases, with 15 bases remaining between them. In DNA, the CDR3 is TGTGCCAGCGTCACAGGGACTTTTTACAATGAGCAGTTCTTC. Encoded protein: CASVTGTFYNEQFF. Full variable domain (rest looked up from reference TRBV25-1 and TRBJ2-1): EADIYQTPRYLVIGTGKKITLECSQTMGHDKMYWYQQDPGMELHLIHYSYGVNSTEKGDLSSESTVSRIRTEHFPLTLESARPSHTSQYLCASVTGTFYNEQFFGPGTRLTVL.

J is TRBJ2-5 and V is TRBV14, with 7 bases that match TRBD1. CDR1 SGHDN and CDR2 FVKESK come from the germline V gene. The V gene end was trimmed by 3 bases and the J gene end by 1 base; junction bases not matched to a gene: 11. The CDR3 is 17 residues long. The CDR3: CASSQDETHRGQETQYF. The CDR3 coding sequence is TGTGCCAGCAGCCAGGACGAAACCCACAGGGGCCAAGAGACCCAGTACTTC.

This clonotype was observed many times. This chain links TRBV11-2 with TRBJ2-4; unclear D gene. V lost 5 bases and J lost 3, with 8 bases in between. The length of the CDR3 is 13 residues. Per the germline V gene, CDR1 is SGHAT and CDR2 is FQNNGV. The CDR3 sequence: CASSPWVKNIQYF. DNA for the CDR3: TGTGCCAGCAGCCCCTGGGTCAAAAACATTCAGTACTTC. The whole variable domain, filled in from reference TRBV11-2 and TRBJ2-4, reads EAGVAQSPRYKIIEKRQSVAFWCNPISGHATLYWYQQILGQGPKLLIQFQNNGVVDDSQLPKDRFSAERLKGVDSTLKIQPAKLEDSAVYLCASSPWVKNIQYFGAGTRLSVL.

This chain links TRBV9 with TRBJ2-3; tentative D call: TRBD1 (6 bases). The V end lost 7 bases, the J end lost 0 bases, and 12 bases lay between the germline ends. There are 14 residues in the CDR3. Germline CDR1 is SGDLS and CDR2 is YYNGEE. The chain's CDR3 is CASGGRGSTDTQYF. The CDR3, as DNA: TGTGCCAGCGGGGGCAGGGGTAGCACAGATACGCAGTATTTT. The full variable domain, its missing parts supplied by reference TRBV9 and TRBJ2-3, is DSGVTQTPKHLITATGQRVTLRCSPRSGDLSVYWYQQSLDQGLQFLIQYYNGEERAKGNILERFSAQQFPDLHSELNLSSLELGDSALYFCASGGRGSTDTQYFGPGTRLTVL.

As DNA, the CDR3 is TGTGCCACCAGTGACCCGGGACTAGTGACCCTCAATGAGCAGTTCTTC. Its translation is CATSDPGLVTLNEQFF. The chain couples TRBV24-1 to TRBJ2-1, with TRBD2 matching over 8 bases. Germline assignment: CDR1 KGHDR and CDR2 SFDVKD. V shed 4 bases and J 6 bases; nucleotides not matched to a gene: 10. This CDR3 spans 16 amino acids.

The rearrangement joins TRBV18 to TRBJ2-6, with unresolved D. V shed 0 bases and J shed 0 bases, with 0 bases lying between them. CDR1 and CDR2 from the germline V gene are KGHSH and LQKENI. The length of the CDR3 is 14 residues. CDR3 nucleotides: TGTGCCAGCTCACCACCCTCTGGGGCCAACGTCCTGACTTTC. Encoded protein: CASSPPSGANVLTF.

This clonotype was seen repeatedly, ten times or more. The chain carries TRBV28 and TRBJ1-2, with D unresolved. The germline V gene has CDR1 MDHEN and CDR2 SYDVKM. Deletions cut 3 bases from V and 4 bases from J, with 9 bases between. This CDR3 has 13 residues. CDR3 amino acids: CASSLRVFYGYTF. CDR3 DNA sequence: TGTGCCAGCAGTTTGAGAGTTTTCTATGGCTACACCTTC.

The V gene is TRBV10-3, the J gene TRBJ2-1; 10 nucleotides align to TRBD2. Trimming took 3 bases from V and 1 from J; bases not matched to a gene: 9. CDR1 and CDR2 from the germline V gene are ENHRY and SYGVKD. The length of the CDR3 is 18 residues. This CDR3 reads CAISEFWEREGSYNEQFF. DNA of the CDR3: TGTGCCATCAGTGAATTTTGGGAGCGGGAGGGTTCCTACAATGAGCAGTTCTTC.

The gene calls are TRBV24-1 and TRBJ2-3, with TRBD1 matching over 10 bases. V shed 6 bases, J shed 1 base, and the junction held 3 bases outside the gene matches. CDR1 KGHDR and CDR2 SFDVKD come from the germline V gene. The CDR3 length is 15 residues. In DNA, the CDR3 is TGTGCCACCAGTCCAGGGACAGGGGGCACAGATACGCAGTATTTT. This translates into CATSPGTGGTDTQYF.

This clonotype has a handful of counts. The J gene is TRBJ2-3, the V gene TRBV3-1; 9 nucleotides match TRBD2. This CDR3 region has 16 residues. Trimming cost V 5 bases and J 2 bases; bases outside gene matches: 8. CDR1 is LGHDT, CDR2 YNNKEL, per germline (reference sequence). The CDR3 spells CASSTLAGPNTDTQYF. CDR3 DNA sequence: TGTGCCAGCAGCACCCTAGCGGGACCTAACACAGATACGCAGTATTTT.

The chain employs TRBV27 and TRBJ2-7, with D possibly TRBD2 on 6 matching bases. The CDR3 has 14 residues. V was pared by 5 bases and J by 3 bases, with 14 bases between. Germline CDR1 MNHEY, CDR2 SMNVEV (reference sequence). As DNA, the CDR3 is TGTGCCAGCAGTCCCCTGGGAGGTTTCTACGAGCAGTACTTC. This sequence encodes CASSPLGGFYEQYF.

The V and J genes are TRBV5-1 and TRBJ2-7, with 10 bases lining up with TRBD1. CDR1 and CDR2 from the germline V gene are SGHRS and YFSETQ. Trimming at V came to 0 bases and at J to 5 bases, leaving 5 bases not matched to a gene. The CDR3 consists of 15 residues. CDR3 DNA sequence: TGCGCCAGCAGCTTGGCCGGGACAGGGGTCGACGAGCAGTACTTC. Translated: CASSLAGTGVDEQYF.

This clonotype was seen many times. CDR3 bases: TGTGCCAGCAGTACTAGGGGGGTTCCTGGCTACACCTTC. Protein sequence: CASSTRGVPGYTF. V usage is TRBV28 and J usage is TRBJ1-2, with TRBD1 as a possible D gene (6 bases). The germline CDR1 and CDR2 sequences are MDHEN and SYDVKM. The CDR3 consists of 13 residues. Trimming took off 5 bases at V and 7 bases at J, with 14 bases between the two ends.

This clonotype was seen ten or more times. The V gene is TRBV11-2, the J gene TRBJ1-6; D may be TRBD1 (5 bases). The V and J ends lost 2 bases and 3 bases respectively, with 5 bases between them. From germline, CDR1 is SGHAT and CDR2 FQNNGV. The CDR3 runs to 14 residues. The CDR3 region has the DNA TGTGCCAGCAGCTTACAGGGCTATAATTCACCCCTCCACTTT. Its translation is CASSLQGYNSPLHF.